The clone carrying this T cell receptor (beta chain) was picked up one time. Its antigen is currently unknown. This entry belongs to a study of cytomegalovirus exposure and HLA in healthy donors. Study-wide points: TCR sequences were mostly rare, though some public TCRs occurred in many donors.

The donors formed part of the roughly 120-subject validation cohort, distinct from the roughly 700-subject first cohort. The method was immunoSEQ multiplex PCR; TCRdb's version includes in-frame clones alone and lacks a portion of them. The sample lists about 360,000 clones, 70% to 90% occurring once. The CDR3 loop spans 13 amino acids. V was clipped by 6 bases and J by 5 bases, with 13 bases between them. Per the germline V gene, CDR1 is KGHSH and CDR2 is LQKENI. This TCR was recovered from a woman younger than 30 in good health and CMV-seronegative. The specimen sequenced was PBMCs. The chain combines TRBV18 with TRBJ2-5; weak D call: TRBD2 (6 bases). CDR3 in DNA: TGTGCCAGCTCCCCGACTAGGGGCGAGACCCAGTACTTC. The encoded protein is CASSPTRGETQYF.